What follows are 25 T cell receptor beta chains derived from one specimen sequenced in a study of CXCR4 blockade with PD-1 therapy in pancreatic cancer. Generated by immunoSEQ multiplex PCR, the TCRdb table keeps only in-frame clones and is missing some. The repertoire consists of about 8,100 clones, with less than 75% occurring once and the leading ten covering approximately 7.2%. The sample was tumor tissue. These receptors were collected from a human donor with pancreatic ductal adenocarcinoma.

The chain links TRBV19 to TRBJ1-6; D is ambiguous. Germline lookup yields CDR1 LNHDA and CDR2 SQIVND (reference sequence). The CDR3 is 14 residues long. The V and J ends lost 5 bases and 7 bases respectively, with 12 bases between them. DNA for the CDR3: TGTGCCAGTAGTTTTACTCTGCTGAATTCACCCCTCCACTTT. The encoded protein is CASSFTLLNSPLHF.

This CDR3 is CASSQAFGPVNTEAFF. CDR3 sequence (DNA): TGTGCCAGCAGCCAAGCTTTTGGGCCGGTGAACACTGAAGCTTTCTTT. V and J are TRBV14 and TRBJ1-1; D gene ambiguous. The CDR3 contains 16 residues. V lost 1 base and J lost 0, with 12 bases in between. Germline CDR1 reads SGHDN; CDR2 reads FVKESK.

The chain has TRBV5-8 and TRBJ2-3, with D perhaps matching TRBD1 (5 bases). Trimming removed 4 bases from V and 1 base from J, with 10 bases in between. CDR3 length: 14 residues. Germline values: CDR1 SGHTS, CDR2 YDEGEE. CDR3 bases: TGTGCCAGCAGCCCTACAGGAGGCACAGATACGCAGTATTTT. Amino acids: CASSPTGGTDTQYF.

This clone occurred once. This chain uses TRBV14 with TRBJ2-7; possibly TRBD1 for D (7 bases). The CDR3 is 14 amino acids. V was trimmed by 1 base and J by 6 bases, leaving 13 bases between them. CDR1 and CDR2 from the germline V gene are SGHDN and FVKESK. The chain's CDR3 is CASSQVTGTGEQYF. The CDR3 DNA sequence: TGTGCCAGCAGCCAAGTGACAGGGACTGGCGAGCAGTACTTC.

This clone appeared once. V usage is TRBV19 and J usage is TRBJ2-4; the match to TRBD1 covers 7 bases. V was pared by 6 bases and J by 5 bases, with 10 bases of the junction left unmatched. This CDR3 has 15 residues. Looked up from germline, CDR1 is LNHDA and CDR2 is SQIVND (reference sequence). The CDR3 here is CASRWGGDRENIQYF. The CDR3 region has the DNA TGTGCCAGTAGGTGGGGTGGGGACAGAGAAAACATTCAGTACTTC. The full variable domain, rest sourced from reference TRBV19 and TRBJ2-4, is DGGITQSPKYLFRKEGQNVTLSCEQNLNHDAMYWYRQDPGQGLRLIYYSQIVNDFQKGDIAEGYSVSREKKESFPLTVTSAQKNPTAFYLCASRWGGDRENIQYFGAGTRLSVL.

This clone came up a few times. The chain links TRBV19 to TRBJ2-7; the match to TRBD1 covers 9 bases. V shed 6 bases, J shed 9 bases, and the junction held 12 bases outside the gene matches. Germline values: CDR1 LNHDA, CDR2 SQIVND (reference sequence). The length of the CDR3 is 14 residues. The CDR3 sequence is CASSTTGGAKLQYF. Written as DNA, the CDR3 is TGTGCCAGTAGCACAACAGGGGGCGCGAAACTGCAGTACTTC.

The rearrangement links TRBV29-1 to TRBJ2-3, with 7 bases matching TRBD1. Trimming at V came to 1 base and at J to 2 bases, leaving 6 bases not matched to a gene. Germline-derived CDR1 and CDR2 are SQVTM and ANQGSEA. The CDR3 has 15 amino acids. The CDR3 region is CSVEGGTETTDTQYF. DNA of the CDR3: TGCAGCGTTGAAGGGGGGACAGAAACCACAGATACGCAGTATTTT.

The rearrangement joins TRBV19 to TRBJ2-5; 7 nucleotides match TRBD1. The CDR3 spans 13 residues. After removal of 6 bases from V and 3 bases from J, the junction contained 4 bases not matched to a gene. Germline CDR1 is LNHDA and CDR2 is SQIVND (reference sequence). CDR3 protein: CASSRDREETQYF. Written as DNA, the CDR3 is TGTGCCAGTAGCCGGGACAGAGAAGAGACCCAGTACTTC. Full variable domain (remainder filled in from reference TRBV19 and TRBJ2-5): DGGITQSPKYLFRKEGQNVTLSCEQNLNHDAMYWYRQDPGQGLRLIYYSQIVNDFQKGDIAEGYSVSREKKESFPLTVTSAQKNPTAFYLCASSRDREETQYFGPGTRLLVL.

Comments on this clone: At one end the junction does not follow the germline gene, possibly because of a read error. The chain carries TRBV5-1 and TRBJ1-1; no reliable D call. The CDR3 runs to 14 residues. Per the germline V gene, CDR1 is SGHRS and CDR2 is YFSETQ. The CDR3 loop is CASSLVMGNSEAFF. CDR3 sequence (DNA): TGCGCCAGCAGCTTGGTTATGGGAAACAGTGAAGCTTTCTTT. Drawing the rest from reference TRBV5-1 and TRBJ1-1, the complete variable domain is KAGVTQTPRYLIKTRGQQVTLSCSPISGHRSVSWYQQTPGQGLQFLFEYFSETQRNKGNFPGRFSGRQFSNSRSEMNVSTLELGDSALYLCASSLVMGNSEAFFGQGTRLTVV.

The rearrangement links TRBV14 to TRBJ1-1; D is unresolved. Germline values: CDR1 SGHDN, CDR2 FVKESK. The CDR3 length is 14 residues. V was shortened by 0 bases and J by 3 bases, with 8 bases between the two germline ends. CDR3 sequence (DNA): TGTGCCAGCAGCCAAGATTGGGTGTACACTGAAGCTTTCTTT. It is translated as CASSQDWVYTEAFF.

The chain joins TRBV25-1 to TRBJ2-6; D is unclear. The V end lost 8 bases, the J end lost 0 bases, and 5 bases lay between the germline ends. Germline V gives CDR1 MGHDK, CDR2 SYGVNS. CDR3 size: 13 residues. The CDR3 region has the DNA TGTGCCAGCGGTAACTCTGGGGCCAACGTCCTGACTTTC. It codes for CASGNSGANVLTF.

The CDR3 DNA follows: TGTGCCAGCTCACCCCAAGGTGATGGCTACACCTTC. It encodes CASSPQGDGYTF. The V and J genes are TRBV18 and TRBJ1-2; D call uncertain. The CDR3 is 12 residues long. Trimming cost V 3 bases and J 6 bases, with 8 bases left between them. Looked up from germline, CDR1 is KGHSH and CDR2 is LQKENI.

V is TRBV10-2 and J is TRBJ2-1; 8 bases fit TRBD2. The ends lost 6 bases at V and 3 bases at J; junction bases unmatched: 7. CDR3 length equals 15 residues. From germline, CDR1 is WSHSY and CDR2 SAAADI. The CDR3 sequence is CASSTGTRGYNEQFF. The CDR3 DNA reads as TGCGCCAGCAGCACCGGGACTAGGGGCTACAATGAGCAGTTCTTC.

The chain uses TRBV19 and TRBJ1-5; D ambiguous. Germline-derived CDR1 and CDR2 are LNHDA and SQIVND (reference sequence). Trimming pared 4 bases from V and 5 bases from J, leaving 9 bases between. This CDR3 spans 13 amino acids. Here the CDR3 DNA reads TGTGCCAGTAGTAATCGGGGAGATCAGCCCCAGCATTTT. Translating gives CASSNRGDQPQHF.

This clone was counted only a few times. The chain couples TRBV9 to TRBJ2-3; 8 nucleotides align to TRBD1. The CDR3 covers 16 residues. J was trimmed by 0 bases and V by 0 bases; bases with no gene match: 3. Germline-derived CDR1 and CDR2 are SGDLS and YYNGEE. The CDR3: CASSVAQGASTDTQYF. DNA of the CDR3: TGTGCCAGCAGCGTAGCTCAGGGGGCTAGCACAGATACGCAGTATTTT.

The V gene is TRBV30, the J gene TRBJ2-4; TRBD1 might be the D (6 bases). Germline CDR1 is GTSNPN and CDR2 is SVGIG (reference sequence). The CDR3 length is 14 residues. Trimming removed 4 bases from V and 0 bases from J, with 10 bases in between. CDR3 nucleotide sequence: TGTGCCTGGACAGGGGCCCTAGCCAAAAACATTCAGTACTTC. It yields the protein CAWTGALAKNIQYF.

The V gene is TRBV19, the J gene TRBJ2-1; D is tentatively TRBD1 or TRBD2 (5 bases each). CDR3 length: 12 residues. Per germline, CDR1 LNHDA and CDR2 SQIVND (reference sequence). Trimming took 3 bases from V and 13 from J, leaving 13 bases between them. CDR3 sequence (DNA): TGTGCCAGTAGTATGAGGGACGTAGCCCAGTTCTTC. It yields the protein CASSMRDVAQFF.

This clone was found a few times. This chain connects TRBV7-7 to TRBJ2-3; D remains unclear. V was cut by 5 bases and J by 2 bases, with 11 bases left in between. This CDR3 is 14 amino acids long. Germline CDR1 reads SSHAT; CDR2 reads FNYEAQ (reference sequence). Here the CDR3 reads CASSRDWNTDTQYF. In nucleotides, the CDR3 is TGTGCCAGCAGCCGAGACTGGAACACAGATACGCAGTATTTT.

This clone was detected a few times. V and J are TRBV18 and TRBJ2-1; 14 bases fit TRBD2. The V segment lost 6 bases and the J segment 9 bases; nucleotides outside the gene matches: 10. The CDR3 has 16 residues. The germline V gene encodes CDR1 KGHSH and CDR2 LQKENI. The CDR3 loop reads CASSVTSGRAGGEQFF. The CDR3, as DNA: TGTGCCAGCTCCGTGACTAGCGGGAGGGCCGGGGGTGAGCAGTTCTTC.

The genes are TRBV29-1 and TRBJ2-5, with 10 bases matching TRBD1. V dropped 8 bases and J dropped 5; count of bases not matched to a gene: 11. CDR1 and CDR2 (germline): SQVTM, ANQGSEA. The CDR3 is 14 residues long. The CDR3 DNA sequence: TGCAGCACTAAGCCGACAGGGGGCAAGGAGACCCAGTACTTC. As protein: CSTKPTGGKETQYF.

This clone was found a few times. This rearrangement joins TRBV19 to TRBJ2-2, with 9 bases that match TRBD2. CDR1 LNHDA and CDR2 SQIVND come from the germline V gene (reference sequence). V shed 5 bases, J shed 1 base, and the junction held 2 bases outside the gene matches. The CDR3 has 15 amino acids. CDR3 bases: TGTGCCAGTAGTGTAGCGGGAGAGAACACCGGGGAGCTGTTTTTT. Translating it yields CASSVAGENTGELFF.

V and J are TRBV18 and TRBJ1-1; D is undetermined. This CDR3 spans 13 amino acids. V lost 1 base and J lost 3, with 6 bases in between. Germline V lookup: CDR1 KGHSH, CDR2 LQKENI. The CDR3 DNA follows: TGTGCCAGCTCACCACGGCAGTACACTGAAGCTTTCTTT. It is translated as CASSPRQYTEAFF.

The V call is TRBV14, the J call TRBJ2-3, with a weak D call TRBD1 (5 bases). CDR3 length: 12 amino acids. CDR1 and CDR2 from the germline V gene are SGHDN and FVKESK. The V end lost 2 bases, the J end lost 7 bases, and 7 bases lay between the germline ends. The chain's CDR3 is CASSQQGYTQYF. The CDR3 region has the DNA TGTGCCAGCAGCCAACAGGGATATACGCAGTATTTT.

The V call is TRBV18, the J call TRBJ2-1; D unclear. CDR3 size: 13 residues. Germline values: CDR1 KGHSH, CDR2 LQKENI. Trimming removed 6 bases at V and 6 bases at J, with 12 bases between. The CDR3 spells CASSPLQRNEQFF. Here the CDR3 DNA reads TGTGCCAGCTCGCCGTTACAGCGCAATGAGCAGTTCTTC.

The V and J genes are TRBV5-1 and TRBJ2-1; D is undetermined. The CDR3 extends over 15 amino acids. Germline V gives CDR1 SGHRS, CDR2 YFSETQ. V was trimmed by 4 bases and J by 10 bases, leaving 21 bases between them. For the CDR3, the DNA is TGCGCCAGCAGCACCACTATCGATGGGCTGGGCGAGCAGTTCTTC. As protein: CASSTTIDGLGEQFF.